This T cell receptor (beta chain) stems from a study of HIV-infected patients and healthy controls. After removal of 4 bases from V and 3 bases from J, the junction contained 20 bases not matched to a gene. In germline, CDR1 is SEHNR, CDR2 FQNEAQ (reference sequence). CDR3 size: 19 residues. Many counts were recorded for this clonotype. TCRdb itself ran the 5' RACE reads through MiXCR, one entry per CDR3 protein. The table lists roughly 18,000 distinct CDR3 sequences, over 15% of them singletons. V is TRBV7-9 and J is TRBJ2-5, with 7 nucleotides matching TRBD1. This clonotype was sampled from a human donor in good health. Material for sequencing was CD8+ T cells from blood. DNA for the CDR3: TGTGCCAGCAGCTCTATCATCCGGGACAGCGCTCCATTCGAAGAGACCCAGTACTTC. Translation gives CASSSIIRDSAPFEETQYF.